The sequence of this T cell receptor (beta chain) was determined in a study of shared clonotypes between healthy human individuals. J was trimmed by 3 bases and V by 1 base; bases with no gene match: 4. Germline lookup yields CDR1 SGHTA and CDR2 FQGNSA. This CDR3 comprises 15 residues. Assay used: immunoSEQ multiplex PCR; TCRdb lists only in-frame clones, some missing. This table has millions of clones, around 90% appearing once. The chain combines TRBV7-2 with TRBJ2-3, with 7 bases that match TRBD2. Sequenced: naive CD4+ T cells sorted from blood. The sample's subset: CD45RA+ positively selected. This receptor was taken from a man aged 18 to 29 in good health. CDR3 residues: CASSLDGGRTDTQYF. DNA for the CDR3: TGTGCCAGCAGCTTAGATGGCGGGAGAACAGATACGCAGTATTTT. Looking up the rest from reference TRBV7-2 and TRBJ2-3 gives the full variable domain: GAGVSQSPSNKVTEKGKDVELRCDPISGHTALYWYRQSLGQGLEFLIYFQGNSAPDKSGLPSDRFSAERTGGSVSTLTIQRTQQEDSAVYLCASSLDGGRTDTQYFGPGTRLTVL.